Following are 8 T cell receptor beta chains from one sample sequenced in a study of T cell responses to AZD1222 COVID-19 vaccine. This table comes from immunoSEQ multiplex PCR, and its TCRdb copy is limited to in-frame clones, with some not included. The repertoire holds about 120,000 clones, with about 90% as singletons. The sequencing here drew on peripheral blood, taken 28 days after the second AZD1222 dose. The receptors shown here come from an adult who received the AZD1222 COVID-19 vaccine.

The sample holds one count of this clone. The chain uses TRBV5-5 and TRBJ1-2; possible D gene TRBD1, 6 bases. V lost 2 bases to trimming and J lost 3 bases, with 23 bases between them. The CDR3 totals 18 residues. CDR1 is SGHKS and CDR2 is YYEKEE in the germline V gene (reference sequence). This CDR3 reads CASSFRAGDILRDYGYTF. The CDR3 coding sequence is TGTGCCAGCAGCTTCCGGGCAGGGGATATCCTGAGGGACTATGGCTACACCTTC.

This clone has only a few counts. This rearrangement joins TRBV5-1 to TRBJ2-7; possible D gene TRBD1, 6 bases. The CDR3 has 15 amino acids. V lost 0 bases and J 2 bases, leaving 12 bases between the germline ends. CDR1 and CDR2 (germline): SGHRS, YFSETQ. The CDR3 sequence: CASSLEGQNTYEQYF. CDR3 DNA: TGCGCCAGCAGCTTGGAAGGACAGAATACCTACGAGCAGTACTTC.

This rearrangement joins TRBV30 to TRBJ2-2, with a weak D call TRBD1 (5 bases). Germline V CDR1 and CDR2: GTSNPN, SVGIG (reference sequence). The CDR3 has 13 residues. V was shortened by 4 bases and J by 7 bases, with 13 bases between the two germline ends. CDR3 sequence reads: CAWTSRGDGELFF. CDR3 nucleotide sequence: TGTGCCTGGACCTCTAGGGGCGACGGGGAGCTGTTTTTT.

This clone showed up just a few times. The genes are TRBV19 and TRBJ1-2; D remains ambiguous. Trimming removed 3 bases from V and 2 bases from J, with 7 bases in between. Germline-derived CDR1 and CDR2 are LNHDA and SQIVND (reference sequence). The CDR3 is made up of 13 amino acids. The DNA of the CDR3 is TGTGCCAGTAGTATCGGCATAAACTATGGCTACACCTTC. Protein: CASSIGINYGYTF.

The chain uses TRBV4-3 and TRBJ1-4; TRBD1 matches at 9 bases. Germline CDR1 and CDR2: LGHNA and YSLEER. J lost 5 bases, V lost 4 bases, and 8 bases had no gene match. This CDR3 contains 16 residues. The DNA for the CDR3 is TGCGCCAGCAGCCTCTTTCGCGGACAGGGGAATGAAAAACTGTTTTTT. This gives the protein CASSLFRGQGNEKLFF.

The CDR3 DNA sequence: TGTGCCAGCAGCCCTTTACGGGGGGATGAGCAGCCCCAGCATTTT. It yields the protein CASSPLRGDEQPQHF. The J gene is TRBJ1-5, the V gene TRBV27; TRBD1 might be the D (5 bases). Deletions cut 6 bases from V and 7 bases from J, with 19 bases between. The germline V gene has CDR1 MNHEY and CDR2 SMNVEV (reference sequence). The CDR3 runs 15 residues.

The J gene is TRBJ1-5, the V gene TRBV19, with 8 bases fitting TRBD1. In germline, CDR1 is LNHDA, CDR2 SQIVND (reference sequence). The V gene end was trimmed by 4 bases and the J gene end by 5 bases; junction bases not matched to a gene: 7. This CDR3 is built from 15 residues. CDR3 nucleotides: TGTGCCAGTAGTAAAACAGGGGGGGCCTATCAGCCCCAGCATTTT. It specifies CASSKTGGAYQPQHF.

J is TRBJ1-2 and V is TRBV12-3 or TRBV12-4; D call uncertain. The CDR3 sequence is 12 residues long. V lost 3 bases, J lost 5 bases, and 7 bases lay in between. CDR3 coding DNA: TGTGCCAGCAGTTTTGAGGTATATGGCTACACCTTC. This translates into CASSFEVYGYTF.